What follows are 10 T cell receptor beta chains derived from one specimen sequenced in a study of tissue T cells after allogeneic stem cell transplantation. Sample time point: mouse harvest day 7 after allogeneic transplant. The graft held 10^6 splenic CD5+ T cells and 10^7 T-cell-depleted bone marrow cells. The assay was immunoSEQ multiplex PCR, and TCRdb's table has in-frame clones only and misses some. The sample lists 9,500 or so clones; 44% were seen once. The specimen sequenced was skin. The origin of the receptors is a female BALB/c mouse given C57BL/6 T cells with graft-versus-host disease after an allogeneic hematopoietic cell transplant.

There are a few counts of this clone. The gene names here belong to mouse. The missing CDR3 end, 1 residue past where the read stops, is filled in from the germline J gene. The V call is TRBV3, the J call TRBJ2-1; D is ambiguous. V gave up 1 base and J gave up 7 bases, with 8 bases separating them. Germline-derived CDR1 and CDR2 are SNHLY and FYNGKV (reference sequence). CDR3 length: 13 residues. CDR3 residues: CASSLDSGAEQFF. CDR3 DNA, as far as it was read: TGTGCCAGCAGCTTAGACTCGGGGGCTGAGCAGTTC.

Regarding this clone: Genes and germline are mouse. The read halts 1 residue ahead of the CDR3 end, with the missing end drawn from the germline J gene. V usage is TRBV23 and J usage is TRBJ2-3; the D call of TRBD2 is as the table states it, not checked on the DNA. CDR3 length: 16 amino acids. CDR1 is KGHTA, CDR2 FQNQQP, per germline. The CDR3 sequence is CSSSQSGGGRPETLYF. The sequenced CDR3 bases are TGCTCCAGCAGTCAATCGGGCGGGGGGCGCCCAGAAACGCTGTAT.

On this clone itself: The gene symbols are mouse symbols. The read is 1 residue too short to cover the CDR3 end, so that end is filled in from the germline J gene. The rearrangement uses TRBV15 and TRBJ1-4; 9 bases match TRBD1. This CDR3 has 14 amino acids. V lost 6 bases to trimming and J lost 3 bases; unmatched junction nucleotides: 2. Germline V gives CDR1 SGHND, CDR2 FRSKSL. The CDR3 DNA, read in part, is TGTGCCAGCAGCCGACAGGGGGCCAACGAAAGATTATTT. This sequence encodes CASSRQGANERLF. The entire CDR3 sequence reads CASSRQGANERLFF.

About this clone: The gene names here belong to mouse. The read falls 1 residue short of the CDR3 end, and the missing part is taken from the germline J gene. V is TRBV26 and J is TRBJ1-5; 8 bases line up with TRBD1. CDR3 length equals 14 residues. Trimming cost V 2 bases and J 3 bases; bases outside gene matches: 0. The germline V gene has CDR1 KGHPV and CDR2 FQNQEV (reference sequence). CDR3 DNA (partial): TGTGCCAGCAGTCTGCAGGGGGCCAACCAGGCTCCGCTT. Its protein product is CASSLQGANQAPL. The full CDR3 reads CASSLQGANQAPLF.

This clone was counted a single time. Gene names follow the mouse nomenclature. The CDR3 end lies 1 residue beyond the end of the read and is filled in from the germline J gene. This chain links TRBV12-2 with TRBJ2-1, with 13 bases fitting TRBD2. The junction had 2 bases not matched to a gene; V was cut back by 2 bases and J by 5 bases. Germline CDR1 and CDR2: SGHLS and HYDKME. The CDR3 has 15 residues. The sequenced part of the CDR3 DNA is TGTGCCAGCTCTCGGGACTGGGGGGGAGATGCTGAGCAGTTC. It is translated as CASSRDWGGDAEQF. The full CDR3 is CASSRDWGGDAEQFF. The complete variable domain, with remaining parts taken from reference TRBV12-2 and TRBJ2-1, reads NSGVVQSPRYIIKGKGERSILKCIPISGHLSVAWYQQTQGQELKFFIQHYDKMERDKGNLPSRFSVQQFDDYHSEMNMSALELEDSAVYFCASSRDWGGDAEQFFGPGTRLTVL.

With regard to this clone: Genes and germline come from the mouse. The read ends 1 residue shy of where the CDR3 ends; the end is completed using the germline J gene. This sequence joins TRBV23 and TRBJ2-2; TRBD2 is the table's D call, not checked against the DNA. The CDR3 consists of 14 residues. CDR1 is KGHTA, CDR2 FQNQQP, per germline. The sequenced part of the CDR3 DNA is TGCTCCAGTTCGACTGGGGGAAACACCGGGCAGCTCTAC. Amino acids: CSSSTGGNTGQLY. The entire CDR3 protein is CSSSTGGNTGQLYF.

A remark on this clone: Mouse germline and gene names are used. Read data end 1 residue before the CDR3 end; the end is taken from the germline J gene. This chain links TRBV26 with TRBJ1-2; no clear D gene. This CDR3 comprises 11 residues. Trimming pared 6 bases from V and 4 bases from J, leaving 6 bases between. Germline V gene data show CDR1 as KGHPV and CDR2 as FQNQEV (reference sequence). The CDR3 sequence is CASSPGSDYTF. CDR3 DNA (partial): TGTGCCAGCAGCCCGGGCTCCGACTACACC. Full variable domain (rest looked up from reference TRBV26 and TRBJ1-2): NSKVIQTPRYLVKGQGQKAKMRCIPEKGHPVVFWYQQNKNNEFKFLINFQNQEVLQQIDMTEKRFSAECPSNSPCSLEIQSSEAGDSALYLCASSPGSDYTFGSGTRLLVI.

Notes on this clone: Gene names denote mouse genes. With the read ending 1 residue before the CDR3 end, the germline J gene is used to fill in that end. This chain links TRBV12-2 with TRBJ1-2, with 8 bases fitting TRBD1. The CDR3 spans 15 residues. CDR1 is SGHLS and CDR2 is HYDKME in the germline V gene. Losses at the gene ends were 2 bases for V and 4 bases for J; bases not matched to a gene: 8. CDR3 bases read: TGTGCCAGCTCTCGATGGGACAGGAGGGGCTCCGACTACACC. Translating gives CASSRWDRRGSDYT. The full CDR3 protein reads CASSRWDRRGSDYTF. The entire variable domain, with the rest obtained from reference TRBV12-2 and TRBJ1-2, is as follows: NSGVVQSPRYIIKGKGERSILKCIPISGHLSVAWYQQTQGQELKFFIQHYDKMERDKGNLPSRFSVQQFDDYHSEMNMSALELEDSAVYFCASSRWDRRGSDYTFGSGTRLLVI.

The sample holds a few counts of this clone. The gene symbols are mouse symbols. The missing CDR3 end, 1 residue past where the read stops, is filled in from the germline J gene. The same CDR3 is also encoded by other DNA sequences in this sample. The J gene is TRBJ1-4, the V gene TRBV26; D unclear. Trimming took off 3 bases at V and 0 bases at J, with 5 bases between the two ends. The germline V gene has CDR1 KGHPV and CDR2 FQNQEV (reference sequence). This CDR3 comprises 14 residues. CDR3 loop: CASSLTVSNERLFF. The sequenced part of the CDR3 DNA is TGTGCCAGCAGTCTAACAGTTTCCAACGAAAGATTATTT. Full variable domain (outside the CDR3, taken from reference TRBV26 and TRBJ1-4): NSKVIQTPRYLVKGQGQKAKMRCIPEKGHPVVFWYQQNKNNEFKFLINFQNQEVLQQIDMTEKRFSAECPSNSPCSLEIQSSEAGDSALYLCASSLTVSNERLFFGHGTKLSVL.

As regards this clone: The gene names here belong to mouse. The missing CDR3 end, 1 residue past where the read stops, is filled in from the germline J gene. The chain employs TRBV26 and TRBJ2-5, with 10 bases that match TRBD1. CDR3 size: 15 residues. Germline lookup yields CDR1 KGHPV and CDR2 FQNQEV (reference sequence). V lost 4 bases to trimming and J lost 4 bases; unmatched junction nucleotides: 5. The covered CDR3 bases are TGTGCCAGCAGTCCTTGGGACAGGGGAGAAGACACCCAGTAC. It codes for CASSPWDRGEDTQY. The complete CDR3 reads CASSPWDRGEDTQYF.